This TCR beta chain appears in the sequencing data of a study of naive and memory T cell subsets. Indicated treatment: skin biopsy from PPD injection site in Mantoux-positive individual. TCR cDNA received a 3' ligated oligonucleotide that carried a UMI. Input was roughly 1 to 1,100 ng of DNase-treated total RNA without cell sorting. Study outcomes and limitations: TCRs were reportedly recovered from both biopsy types, mostly tuberculin test sites.

The V gene's germline CDR1 is MDHEN and CDR2 SYDVKM. The CDR3 is made up of 14 amino acids. Between the trimmed V and J ends, which lost 5 bases and 9 bases, there was a span of 17 bases. The SP2 primer and nested alpha and beta constant region primers amplified ligated cDNA in four rounds. Alpha and beta constant region primers primed reverse transcription for blood and skin samples. TCRdb passed the UMI-ligation and nested PCR reads through MiXCR, listing each CDR3 protein once. The repertoire holds 37,000 or so distinct CDR3 sequences, with 11% as singletons. Many counts were recorded for this clonotype. Its antigen is not identified.

This TCR came from an adult in good health. J is TRBJ2-4 and V is TRBV28; possibly TRBD2 for D (5 bases). The material was skin, obtained from a tuberculin skin test site. CDR3 in DNA: TGTGCCAGCAGTCCAGGAGAGCTAGCCGGCATTCAGTACTTC. Its translation is CASSPGELAGIQYF. Combining the CDR3 with reference TRBV28 and TRBJ2-4 gives the whole variable domain DVKVTQSSRYLVKRTGEKVFLECVQDMDHENMFWYRQDPGLGLRLIYFSYDVKMKEKGDIPEGYSVSREKKERFSLILESASTNQTSMYLCASSPGELAGIQYFGAGTRLSVL.